This T cell receptor (beta chain) was identified in a study of blood T cell repertoires in COVID-19. Overall study context: Sources were T cells, B-cell-depleted T cells, or PBMCs; the material itself was cDNA or gDNA.

Participants spanned ages about 18 to 89 years and resided in over 20 US areas. Clinical history reported by participants formed the basis on which cohorts were assigned. In the original analysis: Reference gene primer amplification gave nucleated cell count estimates. Only in-frame clones appear in the TCRdb table, and some are missing; sequencing was by immunoSEQ multiplex PCR. That table gives V, J and clone size, and the DNA gave D and trimming. The sample shows about 270,000 clones, about 90% of them seen only once. The CDR3 length is 14 residues. V dropped 5 bases and J dropped 6; count of bases not matched to a gene: 8. Germline V lookup: CDR1 KGHSH, CDR2 LQKENI.

The rearrangement joins TRBV18 to TRBJ2-3; 7 bases fit TRBD1. The sequencing input was PBMCs or T cells enriched from blood (not recorded which). The sequence was obtained from a woman aged 25 to 39 with acute COVID-19. For the CDR3, the DNA is TGTGCCAGCTCATTAGAGACAGGGTTCGATACGCAGTATTTT. Translating it yields CASSLETGFDTQYF.